One T cell receptor (beta chain) is described in this entry. The CDR3 loop spans 14 amino acids. The V gene lost 2 bases and the J gene lost 7 bases, with 15 bases spanning the gap. Germline V lookup: CDR1 LGHNA, CDR2 YSLEER. The sample originates from a study of blood T cell repertoires in COVID-19. Authors' methods: From reference gene primer amplification, estimates of nucleated cell counts were derived. Some clones are missing from TCRdb's copy, which holds only in-frame ones; the method was immunoSEQ multiplex PCR. V, J and clone size were drawn from that table, and D and trimming were deduced from the DNA. The sample contains 250,000 or so clones, about 90% of which appear only once. Participant age was roughly 18 to 95 years, and participants resided in about 25 US areas.

The receptor was derived from a human donor in a cohort exposed to, infected with or recovered from COVID-19 (not recorded which). The donor label of this sample is uncertain. V usage is TRBV4-3 and J usage is TRBJ2-7; D unresolved. Sequences were obtained from PBMCs or T cells enriched from blood (not recorded which). This CDR3 reads CASSQPRYYEEQYF. The DNA for the CDR3 is TGCGCCAGCAGCCAACCTAGGTACTACGAGGAGCAGTACTTC.